One and the same sample provided the 30 T cell receptor beta chains below, sequenced in a study of T cells after yellow fever vaccination. TCRdb recomputed calls from the 5' RACE reads with MiXCR, one row per CDR3 protein. The sample lists about 320,000 distinct CDR3 sequences; about 4.5% were seen once. Source: PBMCs, taken 15 days after the yellow fever booster vaccination. All receptors derive from a man younger than 35 who received the YFV17D yellow fever vaccine.

The chain uses TRBV20-1 and TRBJ1-1, with a weak D call TRBD1 (5 bases). Germline-derived CDR1 and CDR2 are DFQATT and SNEGSKA (reference sequence). The CDR3 consists of 13 residues. Trimming took 5 bases from V and 3 from J, leaving 13 bases between them. The CDR3 spells CSAFPGSYTEAFF. In DNA form, the CDR3 reads TGCAGTGCTTTTCCAGGGTCGTACACTGAAGCTTTCTTT.

The table lists this clonotype with a few counts. The J gene is TRBJ1-2, the V gene TRBV7-2; D may be TRBD1 (6 bases). Trimming left V 2 bases short and J 2 bases short, with 12 bases between. This CDR3 comprises 15 residues. Per the germline V gene, CDR1 is SGHTA and CDR2 is FQGNSA. CDR3 in DNA: TGTGCCAGCAGCTTAAGGGGGGGGAGCAACTATGGCTACACCTTC. This gives the protein CASSLRGGSNYGYTF. The full variable domain, rest sourced from reference TRBV7-2 and TRBJ1-2, is GAGVSQSPSNKVTEKGKDVELRCDPISGHTALYWYRQSLGQGLEFLIYFQGNSAPDKSGLPSDRFSAERTGGSVSTLTIQRTQQEDSAVYLCASSLRGGSNYGYTFGSGTRLTVV.

This clonotype was counted at least ten times. The chain uses TRBV4-3 and TRBJ2-6; no clear D gene. The ends were cut back, 5 bases at V and 0 bases at J, with 5 bases in the middle. Germline values: CDR1 LGHNA, CDR2 YSLEER. The CDR3 contains 14 residues. Here the CDR3 reads CASSGLSGANVLTF. The DNA for the CDR3 is TGCGCCAGCAGCGGGCTCTCTGGGGCCAACGTCCTGACTTTC.

This clonotype occurred a few times. The rearrangement uses TRBV7-7 and TRBJ2-5, with 12 bases that match TRBD2. V lost 1 base and J lost 3; bases outside the gene matches: 9. This CDR3 has 18 residues. Germline V gene sequence: CDR1 SSHAT, CDR2 FNYEAQ (reference sequence). In nucleotides, the CDR3 is TGTGCCAGCAGCTTAGTGGTAACTAGCGGGGGGCCAGAAGAGACCCAGTACTTC. It yields the protein CASSLVVTSGGPEETQYF.

Ten or more counts support this clonotype. This chain connects TRBV4-3 to TRBJ1-1; maybe TRBD1 (5 bases). CDR1 LGHNA and CDR2 YSLEER come from the germline V gene. V was trimmed by 0 bases and J by 7 bases, leaving 15 bases between them. CDR3 length: 15 residues. The CDR3 protein is CASSQDPGGPIEAFF. Written as DNA, the CDR3 is TGCGCCAGCAGCCAAGACCCGGGGGGACCCATTGAAGCTTTCTTT.

This clonotype was seen at least ten times. V and J are TRBV6-2 or TRBV6-3 and TRBJ1-5, with unresolved D. Germline V lookup: CDR1 MNHEY, CDR2 SVGEGT. This CDR3 is built from 15 residues. V was clipped by 0 bases and J by 7 bases, with 13 bases between them. The CDR3 loop is CASSYSAGYVQPQHF. CDR3 in DNA: TGTGCCAGCAGTTACTCTGCAGGTTACGTCCAGCCCCAGCATTTT.

The genes are TRBV21-1 and TRBJ1-6; no DNA check was done on the table's D call, TRBD1. TRBV21-1 is tagged as a pseudogene. This CDR3 contains 13 residues. CDR3 residues: CAPGQGLHSPLHF. CDR3 nucleotides: TGTGCCCCCGGACAGGGGCTACATTCACCCCTCCACTTT.

Regarding this clonotype: A read error may be the cause here, since a much bigger clone is one base away. This rearrangement joins TRBV6-5 to TRBJ2-1, with D uncertain. The CDR3 totals 11 residues. Germline CDR1 reads MNHEY; CDR2 reads SVGAGI. CDR3 sequence reads: CASSLRNEEFF. The CDR3 coding sequence is TGTGCCAGCAGTTTAAGAAATGAGGAGTTCTTC.

This clonotype was detected ten times or more. J is TRBJ1-2 and V is TRBV12-3 or TRBV12-4; possible D gene TRBD1, 5 bases. The CDR3 spans 16 residues. V was pared by 3 bases and J by 2 bases, with 16 bases between. CDR3 sequence (DNA): TGTGCCAGCAGTTTCGGCTCGGGGCGGCAGAACTATGGCTACACCTTC. Its translation: CASSFGSGRQNYGYTF.

This clonotype was detected many times. The chain joins TRBV5-1 to TRBJ1-5; 7 bases match TRBD1. This CDR3 spans 16 amino acids. V shed 0 bases, J shed 3 bases, and the junction held 6 bases outside the gene matches. Germline CDR1 is SGHRS and CDR2 is YFSETQ. The DNA for the CDR3 is TGCGCCAGCAGCTTGGACCCCGGGACAGACAATCAGCCCCAGCATTTT. Its protein is CASSLDPGTDNQPQHF.

This chain links TRBV7-2 with TRBJ2-7; 13 bases line up with TRBD2. This CDR3 is built from 17 residues. Germline V gene data show CDR1 as SGHTA and CDR2 as FQGNSA. The V and J ends lost 3 bases and 3 bases, in that order; junction bases with no gene match: 8. The CDR3 protein is CASSFRTSGGGDYEQYF. The DNA for the CDR3 is TGTGCCAGCAGCTTCCGGACTAGCGGGGGAGGAGACTACGAGCAGTACTTC.

The chain has TRBV7-2 and TRBJ2-5; 9 positions match TRBD2. In germline, CDR1 is SGHTA, CDR2 FQGNSA. J gave up 1 base and V 5 bases, and 5 bases lay outside the gene matches. This CDR3 region has 15 residues. The CDR3 DNA reads TGTGCCAGCAGCCCGACTAGCGGCATCCAAGAGACCCAGTACTTC. This gives the protein CASSPTSGIQETQYF.

Regarding this clonotype: Compared with germline, one end of the junction differs, possibly owing to a read error. The V and J genes are TRBV20-1 and TRBJ2-2; D might be TRBD1 or TRBD2, each matching 6 bases. CDR3 length equals 14 residues. Per the germline V gene, CDR1 is DFQATT and CDR2 is SNEGSKA (reference sequence). The CDR3 nucleotides are TGCAGTGCTAGAGATGGCACAACGAGGGGGGAGATGTTTTTT. Its protein product is CSARDGTTRGEMFF.

This clonotype was counted a few times. The chain combines TRBV28 with TRBJ2-5; the D gene could be TRBD1 or TRBD2 (7 bases each). The germline V and J ends were trimmed by 6 bases and 5 bases, with 19 bases remaining between them. Germline assignment: CDR1 MDHEN and CDR2 SYDVKM. The CDR3 runs 15 residues. CDR3 amino acids: CASSPGQGGIETQYF. CDR3 coding DNA: TGTGCCAGCAGCCCGGGCCAGGGGGGGATCGAGACCCAGTACTTC.

The chain joins TRBV6-2 or TRBV6-3 to TRBJ2-2, with TRBD1 matching over 7 bases. This CDR3 comprises 15 residues. Germline V gene sequence: CDR1 MNHEY, CDR2 SVGEGT. The junction had 9 bases not matched to a gene; V was cut back by 4 bases and J by 7 bases. CDR3 in amino acids: CASSFYRGSHGELFF. The DNA of the CDR3 is TGTGCCAGCAGTTTCTACAGGGGATCGCACGGGGAGCTGTTTTTT.

The table lists this clonotype with many counts. This chain uses TRBV7-3 with TRBJ2-2; 10 nucleotides line up with TRBD1. CDR1 is SGHTA, CDR2 FQGTGA, per germline. The CDR3 is 15 residues long. The V and J ends lost 5 bases and 5 bases, in that order; junction bases with no gene match: 5. The CDR3 sequence is CASSRWTGGTGELFF. The CDR3 DNA sequence: TGTGCCAGCAGCCGCTGGACAGGGGGAACCGGGGAGCTGTTTTTT. The whole variable domain, remainder taken from reference TRBV7-3 and TRBJ2-2, is GAGVSQTPSNKVTEKGKYVELRCDPISGHTALYWYRQSLGQGPEFLIYFQGTGAADDSGLPNDRFFAVRPEGSVSTLKIQRTERGDSAVYLCASSRWTGGTGELFFGEGSRLTVL.

A few counts support this clonotype. V gene TRBV20-1 combines with J gene TRBJ2-7, with 8 bases identical to TRBD1. The CDR3 consists of 17 residues. The V gene end was trimmed by 2 bases and the J gene end by 2 bases; junction bases not matched to a gene: 14. Germline CDR1 DFQATT, CDR2 SNEGSKA (reference sequence). DNA of the CDR3: TGCAGTGCTAGACGCCATATCGGACAGGGCACAACCTACGAGCAGTACTTC. This sequence encodes CSARRHIGQGTTYEQYF.

This chain joins TRBV2 and TRBJ1-5; 7 nucleotides line up with TRBD1. The J segment lost 5 bases and the V segment lost 5 bases, leaving 15 bases of the junction unmatched. CDR1 and CDR2 from the germline V gene are SNHLY and FYNNEI. This CDR3 contains 17 residues. The CDR3 protein is CASSKPRDSNRDQPQHF. CDR3 bases: TGTGCCAGCAGTAAGCCCCGGGACAGTAATCGCGATCAGCCCCAGCATTTT.

The chain is built from TRBV4-3 and TRBJ2-3; no reliable D call. There are 14 residues in the CDR3. The germline CDR1 and CDR2 sequences are LGHNA and YSLEER. V lost 3 bases to trimming and J lost 0 bases, with 7 bases between them. CDR3 DNA: TGCGCCAGCAGCCAGGGTGACAGCACAGATACGCAGTATTTT. This encodes CASSQGDSTDTQYF.

V and J are TRBV12-3 or TRBV12-4 and TRBJ1-1; D possibly corresponds to TRBD1 (5 bases). The ends were cut back, 3 bases at V and 9 bases at J, with 11 bases in the middle. This CDR3 spans 12 amino acids. The CDR3 DNA is TGTGCCAGCAGTTTCTCCGGGGCGAAAGCTTTCTTT. Translated, it gives CASSFSGAKAFF.

The chain joins TRBV5-1 to TRBJ1-6, with TRBD1 as a possible D gene (5 bases). CDR3 length: 16 amino acids. CDR1 and CDR2 from the germline V gene are SGHRS and YFSETQ. Trimming took off 4 bases at V and 3 bases at J, with 14 bases between the two ends. The CDR3 nucleotides read TGCGCCAGCAGCGGAGGGGTGGATGGCTATAATTCACCCCTCCACTTT. It encodes CASSGGVDGYNSPLHF.

This clonotype was counted ten times or more. The rearrangement joins TRBV5-1 to TRBJ2-1; maybe TRBD1 (6 bases). This CDR3 has 13 amino acids. V lost 5 bases to trimming and J lost 6 bases, with 12 bases between them. Germline CDR1 and CDR2: SGHRS and YFSETQ. CDR3 region: CASRQGLINEQFF. CDR3 bases: TGCGCCAGCAGACAGGGTTTGATCAATGAGCAGTTCTTC. Full variable domain (outside the CDR3, taken from reference TRBV5-1 and TRBJ2-1): KAGVTQTPRYLIKTRGQQVTLSCSPISGHRSVSWYQQTPGQGLQFLFEYFSETQRNKGNFPGRFSGRQFSNSRSEMNVSTLELGDSALYLCASRQGLINEQFFGPGTRLTVL.

This clonotype was counted ten times or more. The J gene is TRBJ1-2, the V gene TRBV6-5; the D gene is possibly TRBD1 (6 bases). In germline, CDR1 is MNHEY, CDR2 SVGAGI. The V gene lost 2 bases and the J gene lost 1 base, with 17 bases spanning the gap. There are 17 residues in the CDR3. CDR3 nucleotide sequence: TGTGCCAGCAGTTACGGGGGCCCCCGCACACTTAACTATGGCTACACCTTC. Translated, it gives CASSYGGPRTLNYGYTF.

This clonotype has a handful of counts. The gene calls are TRBV9 and TRBJ2-3; a possible D gene is TRBD2 (5 bases). Trimming pared 4 bases from V and 7 bases from J, leaving 22 bases between. CDR3 size: 16 residues. CDR1 is SGDLS, CDR2 YYNGEE, per germline. The CDR3 DNA follows: TGTGCCAGCAGCCCCGAGGGCTGGAGACGAACACATACGCAGTATTTT. Protein product: CASSPEGWRRTHTQYF. Drawing the rest from reference TRBV9 and TRBJ2-3, the complete variable domain is DSGVTQTPKHLITATGQRVTLRCSPRSGDLSVYWYQQSLDQGLQFLIQYYNGEERAKGNILERFSAQQFPDLHSELNLSSLELGDSALYFCASSPEGWRRTHTQYFGPGTRLTVL.

The chain recombines TRBV11-3 with TRBJ2-3, with 7 bases fitting TRBD1. V shed 1 base and J 4 bases; nucleotides not matched to a gene: 11. The CDR3 contains 17 residues. The germline CDR1 and CDR2 sequences are SGHNT and YENEEA. Here the CDR3 DNA reads TGTGCCAGCAGCTTAGGTCTGATAGGGGGCACGGCAGATACGCAGTATTTT. This sequence encodes CASSLGLIGGTADTQYF.

This clonotype was recorded at least ten times. This chain uses TRBV9 with TRBJ2-4; no clear D gene. V was pared by 0 bases and J by 0 bases, with 10 bases between. Looked up from germline, CDR1 is SGDLS and CDR2 is YYNGEE. The CDR3 loop spans 16 amino acids. The CDR3 bases are TGTGCCAGCAGCGTAGCTGGCACAGCAGCCAAAAACATTCAGTACTTC. Amino acids: CASSVAGTAAKNIQYF.

This clonotype occurred many times. V and J are TRBV20-1 and TRBJ2-3; 8 positions agree with TRBD2. The length of the CDR3 is 14 residues. The V gene's germline CDR1 is DFQATT and CDR2 SNEGSKA (reference sequence). The ends lost 7 bases at V and 5 bases at J; junction bases unmatched: 11. The CDR3 bases are TGCAGTGTCCTGGGACTAGGTGCGGGAGATACGCAGTATTTT. This translates into CSVLGLGAGDTQYF.

This clonotype was detected many times. The V call is TRBV27, the J call TRBJ2-5, with 8 bases identical to TRBD2. The CDR3 consists of 15 residues. The junction had 6 bases not matched to a gene; V was cut back by 2 bases and J by 4 bases. CDR1 and CDR2 from the germline V gene are MNHEY and SMNVEV (reference sequence). The CDR3 protein is CASSLKAGEGETQYF. The DNA for the CDR3 is TGTGCCAGCAGTTTAAAAGCGGGGGAGGGAGAGACCCAGTACTTC.

J is TRBJ1-3 and V is TRBV5-6; D is unresolved. V gave up 0 bases and J gave up 0 bases, with 10 bases separating them. CDR3 length: 16 amino acids. Germline lookup yields CDR1 SGHDT and CDR2 YYEEEE. The CDR3 region is CASSLVSQASGNTIYF. CDR3 sequence (DNA): TGTGCCAGCAGCTTGGTATCGCAGGCCTCTGGAAACACCATATATTTT. Full variable domain (remainder filled in from reference TRBV5-6 and TRBJ1-3): DAGVTQSPTHLIKTRGQQVTLRCSPKSGHDTVSWYQQALGQGPQFIFQYYEEEERQRGNFPDRFSGHQFPNYSSELNVNALLLGDSALYLCASSLVSQASGNTIYFGEGSWLTVV.

This clonotype was counted between two and nine times. The V gene is TRBV5-5, the J gene TRBJ1-5, with D unresolved. Germline loops: CDR1 SGHKS, CDR2 YYEKEE (reference sequence). This CDR3 is 15 amino acids long. V was cut by 4 bases and J by 3 bases, with 14 bases left in between. The CDR3 nucleotides read TGTGCCAGCAGCCCTCGGAGGCAAGTCAATCAGCCCCAGCATTTT. This sequence encodes CASSPRRQVNQPQHF.